Given below is one T cell receptor (beta chain) in context. In the source study's methods: Amplification of reference gene primers was used by the study to estimate nucleated cell counts. Profiled with immunoSEQ multiplex PCR; TCRdb holds only in-frame clones, not every one. The DNA was the basis for D and trimming; V, J and clone size are from that table. This sample has 43,000 or so clones, with about four fifths found just once. Trimming shortened V by 8 bases and J by 4 bases, and 20 bases separated the two germline ends. Germline V gene sequence: CDR1 LNHDA, CDR2 SQIVND (reference sequence). There are 15 residues in the CDR3. This sample was included in a study of blood T cell repertoires in COVID-19. Study in general: Sites in the United States, Italy and Spain provided acute and convalescent COVID-19 samples. Sources were T cells, B-cell-depleted T cells, or PBMCs; the material itself was cDNA or gDNA.

The TCR comes from a woman aged 55-75 years with acute or convalescent COVID-19. The chain employs TRBV19 and TRBJ1-2; TRBD1 is a possible D gene (5 bases). The sequencing input was peripheral blood. This CDR3 is CASARGPGGSYGYTF. CDR3 bases: TGTGCCAGTGCGAGAGGGCCCGGGGGGTCCTATGGCTACACCTTC.